Following are 18 T cell receptor beta chains from one sample sequenced in a study of blood T cell repertoires in COVID-19 (dated by TCRdb to the early 2020s). Library creation used the immunoSEQ multiplex PCR assay. Imported from immuneACCESS, the table was reduced by TCRdb to in-frame sequences with V and J called. These copies leave out some clones; in studies compared against another copy, an unresolved V gene accounts for under half, and the cause of the remainder is not known. For this sample the table gives over 55,000 clones, of which 80% to 85% were detected only once. About 9.1% of the sample comes from the top ten. Sequencing was done on a sample of peripheral blood. These receptors came from a man older than 75 with COVID-19, enrolled during active disease.

This clone is a singleton in its sample. Here the CDR3 reads CASSLGEGGDTEAFF. The CDR3 nucleotides read TGCGCCAGCAGCTTGGGGGAGGGAGGGGACACTGAAGCTTTCTTT. The chain has TRBV5-1 and TRBJ1-1, with a tentative D call TRBD1 (5 bases). The V end was cut by 0 bases, the J end by 3 bases, with 12 bases between. The CDR3 covers 15 residues. Germline V gives CDR1 SGHRS, CDR2 YFSETQ.

This clone was seen a single time. The genes are TRBV5-4 and TRBJ1-2; unclear D gene. CDR3 size: 11 residues. The V gene lost 4 bases and the J gene lost 3 bases, with 4 bases spanning the gap. CDR1 is SGHNT and CDR2 is YYREEE in the germline V gene (reference sequence). CDR3 bases: TGTGCCAGCAGCCTAGACTATGGCTACACCTTC. Encoded protein: CASSLDYGYTF.

There are a few counts of this clone. The rearrangement links TRBV24-1 to TRBJ1-2; no definite D call. Trimming stripped 4 bases from V and 4 bases from J, with 9 bases between. This CDR3 contains 13 residues. Germline CDR1 and CDR2: KGHDR and SFDVKD. CDR3 protein: CATSEGAGYGYTF. The CDR3 DNA reads as TGTGCCACCAGTGAGGGAGCTGGCTATGGCTACACCTTC.

The chain links TRBV2 to TRBJ2-3; 10 nucleotides align to TRBD2. This CDR3 contains 15 residues. Losses at the gene ends were 2 bases for V and 1 base for J; bases not matched to a gene: 0. From germline, CDR1 is SNHLY and CDR2 FYNNEI. The CDR3 coding sequence is TGTGCCAGCAGTGAACTAGCGGGGGGCACAGATACGCAGTATTTT. This codes for CASSELAGGTDTQYF.

This clone is classed as medium-sized. This chain joins TRBV19 and TRBJ2-1; 7 bases agree with TRBD1. CDR1 LNHDA and CDR2 SQIVND come from the germline V gene (reference sequence). The ends lost 4 bases at V and 4 bases at J; junction bases unmatched: 7. The CDR3 is made up of 15 amino acids. This CDR3 reads CASSTPGTVYNEQFF. CDR3 nucleotide sequence: TGTGCCAGTAGTACCCCCGGGACAGTTTACAATGAGCAGTTCTTC.

CDR3 protein: CASSGTGTVQETQYF. The DNA of the CDR3 is TGTGCCAGCAGTGGAACCGGGACAGTTCAAGAGACCCAGTACTTC. The V gene is TRBV28, the J gene TRBJ2-5; 7 bases fit TRBD1. V lost 5 bases to trimming and J lost 2 bases; unmatched junction nucleotides: 8. Germline V gene lookup returns CDR1 MDHEN and CDR2 SYDVKM. There are 15 residues in the CDR3.

The gene calls are TRBV7-3 and TRBJ2-7; 9 bases fit TRBD2. The length of the CDR3 is 15 residues. The germline V gene has CDR1 SGHTA and CDR2 FQGTGA. The V segment lost 5 bases and the J segment 0 bases; nucleotides outside the gene matches: 5. CDR3 protein: CASSRGGALSYEQYF. CDR3 bases: TGTGCCAGCAGCCGCGGGGGGGCACTCTCCTACGAGCAGTACTTC.

The gene calls are TRBV28 and TRBJ1-2; TRBD1 aligns across 7 bases. CDR1 is MDHEN and CDR2 is SYDVKM in the germline V gene. This CDR3 is built from 14 residues. The trim removed 4 bases at V and 8 bases at J, leaving 10 bases unmatched. The CDR3 DNA reads as TGTGCCAGCAGTTCGGAACTAGGGGGCGGCGGCTACACCTTC. This encodes CASSSELGGGGYTF.

The rearrangement links TRBV28 to TRBJ1-3, with D perhaps TRBD1 (5 bases). V lost 4 bases and J lost 1, with 14 bases in between. The CDR3 sequence is 16 residues long. The germline gives CDR1 MDHEN, CDR2 SYDVKM. CDR3 sequence: CASSSSGKGSGNTIYF. The CDR3 nucleotides read TGTGCCAGCAGTTCCTCTGGGAAGGGGTCTGGAAACACCATATATTTT.

V usage is TRBV6-2 or TRBV6-3 and J usage is TRBJ1-5; the D gene is possibly TRBD1 (6 bases). V lost 0 bases, J lost 5 bases, and 14 bases lay in between. Germline-derived CDR1 and CDR2 are MNHEY and SVGEGT. The length of the CDR3 is 16 residues. DNA for the CDR3: TGTGCCAGCAGTTACTCCCTAGACAGGCAGGATCAGCCCCAGCATTTT. Protein sequence: CASSYSLDRQDQPQHF.

This chain connects TRBV7-2 to TRBJ2-7; 7 bases agree with TRBD1. The J segment lost 2 bases and the V segment lost 3 bases, leaving 7 bases of the junction unmatched. This CDR3 is built from 15 residues. Germline-derived CDR1 and CDR2 are SGHTA and FQGNSA. DNA of the CDR3: TGTGCCAGCAGCTTGGCCGGGACAGAAACCTACGAGCAGTACTTC. It yields the protein CASSLAGTETYEQYF.

The V call is TRBV28, the J call TRBJ1-4; TRBD1 might be the D (6 bases). Trimming took 6 bases from V and 2 from J, leaving 16 bases between them. Germline CDR1 and CDR2: MDHEN and SYDVKM. This CDR3 has 16 residues. The CDR3 sequence is CASSTLGTLTNEKLFF. CDR3 sequence (DNA): TGTGCCAGCAGCACGTTAGGGACATTGACTAATGAAAAACTGTTTTTT. Complete variable domain (other parts from reference TRBV28 and TRBJ1-4): DVKVTQSSRYLVKRTGEKVFLECVQDMDHENMFWYRQDPGLGLRLIYFSYDVKMKEKGDIPEGYSVSREKKERFSLILESASTNQTSMYLCASSTLGTLTNEKLFFGSGTQLSVL.

The rearrangement uses TRBV7-9 and TRBJ2-2, with 8 positions matching TRBD2. The V and J ends lost 6 bases and 5 bases, in that order; junction bases with no gene match: 11. This CDR3 comprises 16 residues. Per germline, CDR1 SEHNR and CDR2 FQNEAQ (reference sequence). The CDR3 region is CASRRGGGRGTGELFF. The CDR3 DNA sequence: TGTGCCAGCAGACGCGGCGGGGGGCGCGGGACCGGGGAGCTGTTTTTT.

The DNA of the CDR3 is TGTGCCATCAAGCAACTAGCGGGTTACAATGAGCAGTTCTTC. This encodes CAIKQLAGYNEQFF. This chain joins TRBV10-3 and TRBJ2-1; 9 bases match TRBD2. The ends lost 7 bases at V and 4 bases at J; junction bases unmatched: 5. The CDR3 extends over 14 amino acids. From germline, CDR1 is ENHRY and CDR2 SYGVKD.

This sequence joins TRBV6-5 and TRBJ2-6; D is unclear. V lost 5 bases, J lost 0 bases, and 5 bases lay in between. Germline loops: CDR1 MNHEY, CDR2 SVGAGI. The length of the CDR3 is 14 residues. CDR3 sequence (DNA): TGTGCCAGCAGTATTAGCTCTGGGGCCAACGTCCTGACTTTC. This sequence encodes CASSISSGANVLTF.

The genes are TRBV7-6 and TRBJ2-1; a possible D gene is TRBD1 (6 bases). The germline V and J ends were trimmed by 1 base and 5 bases, with 15 bases remaining between them. CDR3 size: 16 residues. Germline-derived CDR1 and CDR2 are SGHVS and FNYEAQ. Written as DNA, the CDR3 is TGTGCCAGCAGCTTAGAGGCCAGGACAGCCCACAATGAGCAGTTCTTC. Residues: CASSLEARTAHNEQFF.

This chain connects TRBV24-1 to TRBJ1-1; D unclear. The CDR3 contains 12 residues. Germline assignment: CDR1 KGHDR and CDR2 SFDVKD. Trimming stripped 4 bases from V and 4 bases from J, with 6 bases between. The CDR3 here is CATSDPGTEAFF. The CDR3 DNA reads TGTGCCACCAGTGACCCCGGCACTGAAGCTTTCTTT.

DNA of the CDR3: TGTGCCAGCAGTTACCCTACGACAGGGATGGGCACTGAAGCTTTCTTT. Amino acid sequence: CASSYPTTGMGTEAFF. The chain links TRBV6-5 to TRBJ1-1, with TRBD1 matching over 7 bases. The length of the CDR3 is 16 residues. V dropped 2 bases and J dropped 4; count of bases not matched to a gene: 10. The germline V gene has CDR1 MNHEY and CDR2 SVGAGI.